This T cell receptor (beta chain) was sequenced in a study of cytomegalovirus exposure and HLA in healthy donors. Findings of the study overall: Most TCR sequences proved rare, with some public TCRs found in many donors. Under in vitro conditions, a few CMV-associated chains were confirmed as specific for CMV antigens.

The protocol was immunoSEQ multiplex PCR, while the TCRdb copy is restricted to in-frame clones and leaves out a portion. The sample shows roughly 95,000 clones, less than 85% of them seen only once. These donors were members of the roughly 110-subject validation cohort, a group separate from the roughly 700-subject first cohort. The CDR3 runs 18 residues. V dropped 4 bases and J dropped 5; count of bases not matched to a gene: 13. Looked up from germline, CDR1 is SGHNT and CDR2 is YYREEE (reference sequence). This clone appeared a single time. Its antigen is not known. Material for sequencing was PBMCs. The clonotype was recovered from a young man in good health and CMV-seropositive. J is TRBJ2-3 and V is TRBV5-4; 13 bases agree with TRBD2. DNA for the CDR3: TGTGCCAGCAGCCTGGGACTAGCGGGGACCGCCGGTGGAGATACGCAGTATTTT. Translating it yields CASSLGLAGTAGGDTQYF.